This T cell receptor beta chain comes out of a study of human versus mouse CDR3 diversity and MHC coevolution. At the level of the study: Reported immunoSEQ sensitivity was one in 200,000 T cells, with reduced amplification bias.

Study conclusions and caveats: Over five MHC II alleles selected the human T cells.

Sorting isolated naive CD4 T cells lacking CD45RO and expressing CD62L. Germline CDR1 and CDR2: SGHTA and FQGTGA. Losses at the gene ends were 5 bases for V and 5 bases for J; bases not matched to a gene: 7. This CDR3 has 14 residues. TCRdb's table, derived via immunoSEQ multiplex PCR, lists solely in-frame clones and lacks some. The sample shows tens of thousands of clones, around 94% of them seen only once. Concerning this clone itself: Its specificity is not known.

Source material: naive CD4+ T cells from blood. As to subset: CD45RO-negative CD62L-positive naive CD4 T cells. The TCR originated in a person between 60 and 69 years old in good health. This chain uses TRBV7-3 with TRBJ2-5, with 8 bases identical to TRBD1. The CDR3 region is CASSALGQGETQYF. The CDR3, as DNA: TGTGCCAGCAGCGCCCTCGGACAGGGCGAGACCCAGTACTTC.